One sample yielded the 31 T cell receptor beta chains listed below, sequenced in a study of regulatory T cells in long-lasting Graves disease (dated by TCRdb to the early 2020s). Explained via the paper, the time point label denotes: newly diagnosed GD, antithyroid drugs for less than 3 months. For both TCR sequencing and RNA sequencing, RNA was extracted from PBMCs in TRIzol. Receptor libraries were prepared by multiplex PCR. The run used an Illumina HiSeq 4000. TCR beta libraries were built with iRepertoire HTBI primers and Arm-PCR amplification of CDR3 regions. The public reads were quality trimmed at Q25 with fastp and then assembled into clones with MiXCR by TCRdb, keeping productive beta chains. Under each unique CDR3 protein, matching rows form one entry showing the most common genes and DNA. Counted in this sample were 300,000 to 400,000 distinct CDR3 sequences; roughly 17% of them appeared once. The leading ten clones occupy about 27% of the sample.

This sample also belongs to another study, concerning T cells in Graves' hyperthyroidism and ophthalmopathy.

This specimen was peripheral blood mononuclear cells (PBMCs), taken at new diagnosis, from a patient treated with antithyroid drugs. The receptors were sampled from a man aged 35-49 years with Graves disease. Donor details come from another sample of the same person, matched by shared clones.

V gene TRBV2 combines with J gene TRBJ1-6; TRBD1 agrees at 7 bases. The CDR3 spans 12 residues. V was pared by 8 bases and J by 5 bases, with 0 bases of the junction left unmatched. The germline V gene has CDR1 SNHLY and CDR2 FYNNEI. CDR3 sequence (DNA): TGTGCCAGCGACAGGGATAATTCACCCCTCCACTTT. Protein product: CASDRDNSPLHF.

A few counts support this clonotype. V and J are TRBV4-2 and TRBJ2-5; 7 bases agree with TRBD2. The CDR3 sequence is 15 residues long. CDR1 is LGHNA and CDR2 is YNFKEQ in the germline V gene. Unmatched junction bases numbered 6, after V lost 0 bases and J lost 5 bases. The CDR3 nucleotides are TGTGCCAGCAGCCAAGATGAGCGGGGCACGGAGACCCAGTACTTC. Translation: CASSQDERGTETQYF.

This clonotype was counted ten times or more. Written as DNA, the CDR3 is TGTGCCAGCAGTGAAGTGGCGGGGGGGCCTCGGCAAGAGACCCAGTACTTC. Protein product: CASSEVAGGPRQETQYF. The rearrangement joins TRBV2 to TRBJ2-5; 9 bases match TRBD2. J was trimmed by 2 bases and V by 1 base; bases with no gene match: 8. This CDR3 region has 17 residues. Per the germline V gene, CDR1 is SNHLY and CDR2 is FYNNEI.

This clonotype was seen at least ten times. The chain is built from TRBV28 and TRBJ1-6; possible D gene TRBD1, 5 bases. This CDR3 spans 15 amino acids. V lost 4 bases and J lost 11, with 18 bases in between. Germline V gene data show CDR1 as MDHEN and CDR2 as SYDVKM. The CDR3 DNA reads TGTGCCAGCAGTTCTCCCGGGACGTCAGGGACACCCCTCCACTTT. Amino acid sequence: CASSSPGTSGTPLHF.

Only a few counts were recorded for this clonotype. V and J are TRBV18 and TRBJ2-1; 9 bases are a match to TRBD1. CDR1 is KGHSH, CDR2 LQKENI, per germline. The CDR3 consists of 18 residues. Losses at the gene ends were 2 bases for V and 2 bases for J; bases not matched to a gene: 10. The CDR3 coding sequence is TGTGCCAGCTCACCAAGGATTAAAGGGACAGGGACCTACAATGAGCAGTTCTTC. This gives the protein CASSPRIKGTGTYNEQFF.

This clonotype was observed many times. The DNA of the CDR3 is TGCGCCAGCAGCTTCGACGGACAGGGCAACACCGGGGAGCTGTTTTTT. It specifies CASSFDGQGNTGELFF. V and J are TRBV5-1 and TRBJ2-2; TRBD1 aligns across 8 bases. J gave up 2 bases and V 2 bases, and 5 bases lay outside the gene matches. Looked up from germline, CDR1 is SGHRS and CDR2 is YFSETQ. The CDR3 is 16 amino acids. Filled out from reference TRBV5-1 and TRBJ2-2, the complete variable domain reads KAGVTQTPRYLIKTRGQQVTLSCSPISGHRSVSWYQQTPGQGLQFLFEYFSETQRNKGNFPGRFSGRQFSNSRSEMNVSTLELGDSALYLCASSFDGQGNTGELFFGEGSRLTVL.

Concerning this clonotype itself: With only one base between it and a far larger clone, this is likely a read error. The CDR3 carries no conserved terminal phenylalanine or tryptophan, so it likely arises from a read error. The rearrangement links TRBV18 to TRBJ2-4; a weak D match, TRBD1 (6 bases). The DNA end lines up better with TRBJ2-5; the J call may be wrong. Per the germline V gene, CDR1 is KGHSH and CDR2 is LQKENI. The CDR3 is made up of 15 amino acids. CDR3 sequence reads: CASSPYQGRKETQYS. CDR3 sequence (DNA): TGTGCCAGCTCACCGTACCAGGGGAGAAAAGAGACCCAGTACTCC.

This clonotype was seen ten or more times. The V call is TRBV27, the J call TRBJ1-1, with 9 bases that match TRBD1. The CDR3 runs 14 residues. From germline, CDR1 is MNHEY and CDR2 SMNVEV (reference sequence). V trimming: 9 bases; J trimming: 6 bases; junction bases outside the gene matches: 11. The CDR3 region is CASVSPDRGPEAFF. In DNA form, the CDR3 reads TGTGCCAGTGTATCTCCGGACAGGGGACCTGAAGCTTTCTTT.

This clonotype was seen at least ten times. The gene calls are TRBV7-9 and TRBJ2-1; tentative D call: TRBD2 (6 bases). Trimming removed 3 bases from V and 4 bases from J, with 10 bases in between. Germline CDR1 reads SEHNR; CDR2 reads FQNEAQ (reference sequence). This CDR3 comprises 14 residues. This CDR3 reads CASSFLRGYNEQFF. In DNA, the CDR3 is TGTGCCAGCAGCTTTCTTCGGGGGTACAATGAGCAGTTCTTC.

The rearrangement links TRBV6-5 to TRBJ2-7, with TRBD1 matching 7 bases. V lost 2 bases, J lost 3 bases, and 4 bases stayed unmatched. The germline gives CDR1 MNHEY, CDR2 SVGAGI. This CDR3 contains 14 residues. CDR3 in DNA: TGTGCCAGCAGTTACACAGGGGAAGGCTACGAGCAGTACTTC. This sequence encodes CASSYTGEGYEQYF.

This clonotype was found many times. The chain joins TRBV6-1 to TRBJ2-4; 10 nucleotides agree with TRBD1. The CDR3 is 15 amino acids. V gave up 7 bases and J gave up 6 bases; unmatched junction bases: 9. Germline values: CDR1 MNHNS, CDR2 SASEGT. As DNA, the CDR3 is TGTGCCAGCACCCCCGGACAGGGGGATTTAAACATTCAGTACTTC. Translating it yields CASTPGQGDLNIQYF.

A few counts support this clonotype. One end of the junction varies from germline; a read error may be responsible. V and J are TRBV10-3 and TRBJ2-3; perhaps D is TRBD1 or TRBD2 (5 bases each). Germline lookup yields CDR1 ENHRY and CDR2 SYGVKD. The CDR3 has 16 residues. CDR3 in amino acids: CAISESAGSLRDTRYF. The CDR3 DNA follows: TGTGCCATCAGTGAGTCGGCAGGGAGCTTAAGGGATACGCGGTATTTT.

This clonotype came up many times. CDR3 bases: TGCAGTGCTAGCAGGGTGGAGACCCAGTACTTC. This codes for CSASRVETQYF. The V call is TRBV20-1, the J call TRBJ2-5; D is possibly TRBD1 (5 bases). CDR1 is DFQATT and CDR2 is SNEGSKA in the germline V gene (reference sequence). There are 11 residues in the CDR3. V lost 3 bases, J lost 5 bases, and 7 bases lay in between.

This clonotype was counted ten times or more. The chain is built from TRBV2 and TRBJ1-1; D is unresolved. V lost 6 bases and J 0 bases, leaving 14 bases between the germline ends. The CDR3 is 15 residues long. CDR1 SNHLY and CDR2 FYNNEI come from the germline V gene. The CDR3 loop reads CASRREFGMNTEAFF. CDR3 DNA: TGTGCCAGCAGAAGGGAATTTGGGATGAACACTGAAGCTTTCTTT. Full variable domain (remainder filled in from reference TRBV2 and TRBJ1-1): EPEVTQTPSHQVTQMGQEVILRCVPISNHLYFYWYRQILGQKVEFLVSFYNNEISEKSEIFDDQFSVERPDGSNFTLKIRSTKLEDSAMYFCASRREFGMNTEAFFGQGTRLTVV.

The chain links TRBV5-1 to TRBJ2-7; 9 nucleotides match TRBD1. CDR1 and CDR2 from the germline V gene are SGHRS and YFSETQ. V lost 4 bases, J lost 3 bases, and 11 bases stayed unmatched. The CDR3 has 16 amino acids. Here the CDR3 reads CASSALPGQGYYEQYF. CDR3 bases: TGCGCCAGCAGCGCTCTACCGGGACAGGGCTACTACGAGCAGTACTTC.

On this clonotype itself: A much larger clone lies one base from this, so it may be a read error. The V call is TRBV9, the J call TRBJ2-3; tentatively, D is TRBD1 (6 bases). The DNA end is a closer match to TRBJ2-7, so the J assignment may be wrong. Per germline, CDR1 SGDLS and CDR2 YYNGEE. The length of the CDR3 is 14 residues. The CDR3 DNA sequence: TGTGCCAGCAGCCCCACACGAGGGGGTGAAGAGCAGTACTTC. This sequence encodes CASSPTRGGEEQYF.

This clonotype was counted at least ten times. The chain uses TRBV18 and TRBJ1-5, with 9 nucleotides matching TRBD1. Unmatched junction bases numbered 4, after V lost 5 bases and J lost 5 bases. The CDR3 has 14 residues. Germline lookup yields CDR1 KGHSH and CDR2 LQKENI. The CDR3 nucleotides are TGTGCCAGCTCAAAGACAGGGGGTGATCAGCCCCAGCATTTT. It encodes CASSKTGGDQPQHF.

J is TRBJ2-7 and V is TRBV20-1; 9 bases align to TRBD2. V lost 3 bases, J lost 1 base, and 10 bases stayed unmatched. Germline CDR1 DFQATT, CDR2 SNEGSKA (reference sequence). There are 16 residues in the CDR3. CDR3 in amino acids: CSARDPRAGGSYEQYF. DNA for the CDR3: TGCAGTGCTAGGGATCCTCGAGCGGGGGGTTCCTACGAGCAGTACTTC.

This clonotype was found many times. This chain joins TRBV20-1 and TRBJ1-5, with D perhaps TRBD1 (5 bases). Germline CDR1 and CDR2: DFQATT and SNEGSKA (reference sequence). The CDR3 contains 16 residues. V dropped 2 bases and J dropped 4 bases, with 18 bases sitting between them. Here the CDR3 reads CSARQQGNSGNQPQHF. The CDR3 nucleotides read TGCAGTGCTAGACAGCAGGGAAACTCGGGTAATCAGCCCCAGCATTTT.

V and J are TRBV15 and TRBJ1-4; unclear D gene. Germline V gives CDR1 LNHNV, CDR2 YYDKDF (reference sequence). Trimming removed 3 bases from V and 8 bases from J, with 10 bases in between. The CDR3 is made up of 13 amino acids. The CDR3 DNA sequence: TGTGCCACCAGCAGGCCTGGGGAAGAAAAACTGTTTTTT. Encoded protein: CATSRPGEEKLFF.

This clonotype came up many times. V and J are TRBV7-2 and TRBJ2-7, with D perhaps matching TRBD1 (5 bases). This CDR3 is built from 14 residues. CDR1 and CDR2 from the germline V gene are SGHTA and FQGNSA. V was pared by 5 bases and J by 4 bases, with 15 bases between. The CDR3 loop reads CASSPQGILYEQYF. In DNA, the CDR3 is TGTGCCAGCAGCCCCCAGGGAATCCTTTACGAGCAGTACTTC. Drawing the rest from reference TRBV7-2 and TRBJ2-7, the complete variable domain is GAGVSQSPSNKVTEKGKDVELRCDPISGHTALYWYRQSLGQGLEFLIYFQGNSAPDKSGLPSDRFSAERTGGSVSTLTIQRTQQEDSAVYLCASSPQGILYEQYFGPGTRLTVT.

This clonotype was found many times. This chain uses TRBV11-2 with TRBJ1-1; 7 positions match TRBD1. Germline CDR1 is SGHAT and CDR2 is FQNNGV. This CDR3 region has 13 residues. V trimming: 5 bases; J trimming: 4 bases; junction bases outside the gene matches: 4. DNA for the CDR3: TGTGCCAGCAGCCAGGGGACAGCCACTGAAGCTTTCTTT. It yields the protein CASSQGTATEAFF.

The chain joins TRBV4-1 to TRBJ1-6, with D maybe TRBD1 (6 bases). Germline values: CDR1 MGHRA, CDR2 YSYEKL. This CDR3 has 17 amino acids. Trimming pared 1 base from V and 10 bases from J, leaving 20 bases between. The CDR3 reads CASSQASQAGVGSPLHF. For the CDR3, the DNA is TGCGCCAGCAGCCAAGCCTCCCAGGCAGGGGTAGGGTCACCCCTCCACTTT.

Of note for this clonotype: Given a much more abundant clone one base away, this may be a read error. The CDR3 end shows no conserved phenylalanine or tryptophan, and so a read error is likely. V usage is TRBV24-1 and J usage is TRBJ2-7, with 9 bases fitting TRBD1. V trimming: 4 bases; J trimming: 1 base; junction bases outside the gene matches: 10. Per the germline V gene, CDR1 is KGHDR and CDR2 is SFDVKD. The CDR3 is 17 residues long. CDR3 DNA sequence: TGTGCCACCAGTGACCCCCAACAGGGGGCGAGATCCTACGAGCAGTACTTG. It encodes CATSDPQQGARSYEQYL.

As regards this clonotype: At one end the junction does not follow the germline gene, possibly because of a read error. The chain couples TRBV6-1 to TRBJ2-3; no firm D call. Germline V gene lookup returns CDR1 MNHNS and CDR2 SASEGT. The CDR3 is 12 residues long. This CDR3 is CASSGLFYTRYF. The CDR3 nucleotides are TGTGCCAGCAGTGGCCTCTTCTATACGCGGTATTTT.

This clonotype was counted ten times or more. In DNA form, the CDR3 reads TGTGCCAGCAGTTTACTCCAGGGACTTAATTCACCCCTCCACTTT. It encodes CASSLLQGLNSPLHF. V gene TRBV28 combines with J gene TRBJ1-6; a weak D match, TRBD1 (5 bases). Trimming took off 2 bases at V and 6 bases at J, with 11 bases between the two ends. The CDR3 is 15 amino acids. CDR1 and CDR2 from the germline V gene are MDHEN and SYDVKM.

The table lists this clonotype with many counts. V and J are TRBV6-1 and TRBJ2-1; D is uncertain. The CDR3 loop spans 15 amino acids. Trimming removed 4 bases from V and 0 bases from J, with 10 bases in between. Germline values: CDR1 MNHNS, CDR2 SASEGT. The CDR3 sequence is CASSVSIGSYNEQFF. The CDR3 coding sequence is TGTGCCAGCAGTGTCAGCATTGGCTCCTACAATGAGCAGTTCTTC.

In its sample, this clonotype was seen a few times. The J gene is TRBJ2-1, the V gene TRBV7-8; maybe TRBD2 (6 bases). The V end lost 4 bases, the J end lost 5 bases, and 18 bases lay between the germline ends. Looked up from germline, CDR1 is SGHVS and CDR2 is FQNEAQ. CDR3 length: 16 residues. CDR3 protein: CASSSRLVGWNNEQFF. CDR3 in DNA: TGTGCCAGCAGCTCCCGACTAGTGGGGTGGAACAATGAGCAGTTCTTC.

In its sample, this clonotype was seen many times. The chain uses TRBV29-1 and TRBJ1-1, with D perhaps matching TRBD1 (5 bases). The CDR3 length is 14 residues. Looked up from germline, CDR1 is SQVTM and CDR2 is ANQGSEA. V lost 8 bases and J 0 bases, leaving 16 bases between the germline ends. CDR3 coding DNA: TGCAGCTCACCCGGGGGTTCCGTGAACACTGAAGCTTTCTTT. Amino acid sequence: CSSPGGSVNTEAFF. The variable domain in full, with the rest retrieved from reference TRBV29-1 and TRBJ1-1, is SAVISQKPSRDICQRGTSLTIQCQVDSQVTMMFWYRQQPGQSLTLIATANQGSEATYESGFVIDKFPISRPNLTFSTLTVSNMSPEDSSIYLCSSPGGSVNTEAFFGQGTRLTVV.

The rearrangement links TRBV10-3 to TRBJ1-1, with D uncertain. CDR3 length: 15 residues. V was trimmed by 3 bases and J by 3 bases, leaving 14 bases between them. Germline CDR1 and CDR2: ENHRY and SYGVKD. The CDR3 nucleotides read TGTGCCATCAGTGATCGCTTAACATCGGACACTGAAGCTTTCTTT. Translation gives CAISDRLTSDTEAFF.

V is TRBV6-5 and J is TRBJ2-1; D is possibly TRBD2 (6 bases). This CDR3 has 13 amino acids. CDR1 is MNHEY and CDR2 is SVGAGI in the germline V gene. V was cut by 0 bases and J by 9 bases, with 9 bases left in between. The CDR3: CASSYSLGGEQFF. For the CDR3, the DNA is TGTGCCAGCAGTTACTCATTGGGGGGTGAGCAGTTCTTC.